This T cell receptor (beta chain) is from a study of blood T cell repertoires in COVID-19. This CDR3 contains 15 residues. The V gene end was trimmed by 6 bases and the J gene end by 2 bases; junction bases not matched to a gene: 4. The germline V gene has CDR1 LGHNT and CDR2 FRNRAP. Sequenced by immunoSEQ multiplex PCR; TCRdb stores in-frame clones only, minus some. The sample contains some 150,000 clones, 75% to 85% of which appear only once. The chain uses TRBV12-5 and TRBJ2-6; 7 bases agree with TRBD1. Sequenced input: peripheral blood. The sequence derives from a man aged 45-65 years with acute or convalescent COVID-19. The CDR3 reads CASGNRGAGANVLTF. CDR3 DNA: TGTGCTAGTGGAAACAGGGGCGCTGGGGCCAACGTCCTGACTTTC.